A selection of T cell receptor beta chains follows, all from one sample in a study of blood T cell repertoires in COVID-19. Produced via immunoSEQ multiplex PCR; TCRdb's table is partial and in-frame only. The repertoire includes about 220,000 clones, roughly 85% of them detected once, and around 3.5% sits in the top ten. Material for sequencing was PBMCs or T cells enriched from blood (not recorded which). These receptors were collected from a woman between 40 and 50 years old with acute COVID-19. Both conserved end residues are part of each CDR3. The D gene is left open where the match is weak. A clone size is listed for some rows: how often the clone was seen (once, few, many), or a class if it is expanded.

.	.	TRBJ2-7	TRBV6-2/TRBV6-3	TGTGCCAGCAGTTTACAGGACTACGAGCAGTACTTC	CASSLQDYEQYF
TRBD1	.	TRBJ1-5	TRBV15	TGTGCCACCAGCAGCACTAGGACAGGACAGCCCCAGCATTTT	CATSSTRTGQPQHF
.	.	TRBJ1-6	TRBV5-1	TGCGCCAGCAGCCCGCAGGGCGAGAGCTCCTATAATTCACCCCTCCACTTT	CASSPQGESSYNSPLHF
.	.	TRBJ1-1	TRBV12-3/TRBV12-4	TGTGCCAGCAGTCATAGGACTGGTGAAGCTTTCTTT	CASSHRTGEAFF
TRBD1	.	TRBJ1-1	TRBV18	TGTGCCACCAAACGAGACAGGGACACTGAAGCTTTCTTT	CATKRDRDTEAFF
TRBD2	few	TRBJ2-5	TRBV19	TGTGCCAGTAGTATGGGACTAGCGGGGGGCTCGGAGACCCAGTACTTC	CASSMGLAGGSETQYF
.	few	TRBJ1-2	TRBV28	TGTGCCAGCAGTCCCCAGGATTCACGAGACTATGGCTACACCTTC	CASSPQDSRDYGYTF
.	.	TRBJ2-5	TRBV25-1	TGTGCCAGCAGTGTGCAAAGGGGACAAGAGACCCAGTACTTC	CASSVQRGQETQYF
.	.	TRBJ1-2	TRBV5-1	TGCGCCAGCAGGTCCGGGACAAGCACTTATGGCTACACCTTC	CASRSGTSTYGYTF
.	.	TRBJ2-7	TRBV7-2	TGTGCCAGCAGCGCGAAGGGGGTTAGGTACGAGCAGTACTTC	CASSAKGVRYEQYF
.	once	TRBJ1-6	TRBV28	TGTGCCAGCAGCAGGATAGACGAATTGAATTCACCCCTCCACTTT	CASSRIDELNSPLHF
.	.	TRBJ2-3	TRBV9	TGTGCCAGCAGCGTAAGCGGGTCCATGGATACGCAGTATTTT	CASSVSGSMDTQYF
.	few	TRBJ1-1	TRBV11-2	TGTGCCAGCAGCTCCTCCGGAGGGGTGAACACTGAAGCTTTCTTT	CASSSSGGVNTEAFF
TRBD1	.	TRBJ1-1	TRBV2	TGTGCCAGCAGTGAGAGACAGGGGTTAAACACTGAAGCTTTCTTT	CASSERQGLNTEAFF
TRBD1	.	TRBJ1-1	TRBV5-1	TGCGCCAGCAGCCCGGACAGGGTGAACACTGAAGCTTTCTTT	CASSPDRVNTEAFF
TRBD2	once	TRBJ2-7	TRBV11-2	TGTGCCAGCAGCTACCCCCCGGGACTAGCGGGGCATCTCGAGCAGTACTTC	CASSYPPGLAGHLEQYF
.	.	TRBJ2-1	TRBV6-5	TGTGCCAGCAGCTTGGACCTACCAGGGTACAATGAGCAGTTCTTC	CASSLDLPGYNEQFF
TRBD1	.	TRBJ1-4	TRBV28	TGTGCCAGCAGGCTCGGACAGGGGCGAGAAAAACTGTTTTTT	CASRLGQGREKLFF
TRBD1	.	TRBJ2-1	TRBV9	TGTGCCAGCAGCGTAGACAGGGGTTTAAATGAGCAGTTCTTC	CASSVDRGLNEQFF
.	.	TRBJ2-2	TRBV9	TGTGCCAGCAGCCCCACGGCCGGGGAGCTGTTTTTT	CASSPTAGELFF
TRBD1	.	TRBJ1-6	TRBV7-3	TGTGCCAGCAGCTTGGGGACAGTTAATTCACCCCTCCACTTT	CASSLGTVNSPLHF
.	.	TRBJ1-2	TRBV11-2	TGTGCCAGCAGCTTAGCTACAGTGTACTATGGCTACACCTTC	CASSLATVYYGYTF
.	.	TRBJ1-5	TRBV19	TGTGCCAGTAGTACCCAGTCCTACGGGAAGCCCCAGCATTTT	CASSTQSYGKPQHF
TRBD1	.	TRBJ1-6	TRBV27	TGTGCCAGCAGTCTTGTCCCGGGACAGGGTAACTATTCACCCCTCCACTTT	CASSLVPGQGNYSPLHF
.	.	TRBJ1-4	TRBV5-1	TGCGCCAGCAGCGCCAACCCTGTGCCCAGGGAGTTTTTT	CASSANPVPREFF
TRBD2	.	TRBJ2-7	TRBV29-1	TGCAGCGCCGGGACTAGCAGCTACGAGCAGTACTTC	CSAGTSSYEQYF
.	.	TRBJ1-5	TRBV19	TGTGCCAGTAGTATAGGGCCAGTTGGTCAGCCCCAGCATTTT	CASSIGPVGQPQHF
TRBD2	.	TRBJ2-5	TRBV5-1	TGCGCCAGCAGCTTCAGCGGGGTCTCATGGGAGACCCAGTACTTC	CASSFSGVSWETQYF
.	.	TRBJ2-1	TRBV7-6	TGTGCCAGCAGCTTAGAGTCGAGCTCCTACAATGAGCAGTTCTTC	CASSLESSSYNEQFF
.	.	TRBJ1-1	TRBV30	TGTGCCTGGAGTGTACAAACAGATAACACTGAAGCTTTCTTT	CAWSVQTDNTEAFF
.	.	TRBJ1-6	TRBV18	TGTGCCAGCTCATTGGCCCAACAGGGATCGAATTCACCCCTCCACTTT	CASSLAQQGSNSPLHF
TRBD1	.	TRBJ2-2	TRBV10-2	TGCGCCAGCAGTGGACAGGGCCCCACGAACACCGGGGAGCTGTTTTTT	CASSGQGPTNTGELFF
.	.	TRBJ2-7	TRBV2	TGTGCCAGCACCCGGACATACCTGGGGGAGCAGTACTTC	CASTRTYLGEQYF
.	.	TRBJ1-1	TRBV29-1	TGCAGCGTTCCCAACAGCCGGAAGAGCACTGAAGCTTTCTTT	CSVPNSRKSTEAFF
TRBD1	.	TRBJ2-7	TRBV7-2	TGTGCCAGCAGCTACCGACAGGGATACGAGCAGTACTTC	CASSYRQGYEQYF
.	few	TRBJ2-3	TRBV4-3	TGCGCCAGCAGCCAAGGAGGTAGTGTCGAGACGCAGTATTTT	CASSQGGSVETQYF
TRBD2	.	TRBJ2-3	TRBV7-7	TGTGCTAGCAGCTTAATTGGGGGGGGCACAGATACGCAGTATTTT	CASSLIGGGTDTQYF
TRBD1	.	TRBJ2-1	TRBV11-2	TGTGCCAGCAGCTTTTCGGTGGACAGGCGAAGGAATGAGCAGTTCTTC	CASSFSVDRRRNEQFF
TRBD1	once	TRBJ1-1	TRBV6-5	TGTGCCAGCAGTCCACAGGGGGTGAACACTGAAGCTTTCTTT	CASSPQGVNTEAFF
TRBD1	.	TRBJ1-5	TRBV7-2	TGTGCCAGCAGCTCCTACACAGGGGGCTTTATCCATTTT	CASSSYTGGFIHF
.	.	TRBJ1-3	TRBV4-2	TGTGCCAGCAGCCAAGTGGCTGGCAGTTTCACCCCCTCTGGAAACACCATATATTTT	CASSQVAGSFTPSGNTIYF
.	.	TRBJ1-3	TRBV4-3	TGCGCCAGCAGCGAAGGGCCTGGAAACACCATATATTTT	CASSEGPGNTIYF
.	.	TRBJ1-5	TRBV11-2	TGTGCCAGCAGCCTGGGGGCGGGAGGCAATCAGCCCCAGCATTTT	CASSLGAGGNQPQHF
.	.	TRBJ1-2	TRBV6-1	TGTGCCAGCAGTGAAGGCCTAGGGGCTAACTATGGCTACACCTTC	CASSEGLGANYGYTF
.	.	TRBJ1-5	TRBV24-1	TGTGCCACCAGTGATGGACAAGGGCGTCAGCCCCAGCATTTT	CATSDGQGRQPQHF
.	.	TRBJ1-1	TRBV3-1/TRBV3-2	TGTGCCAGCAGCCCCGGGGGGGCAGGGAACACTGAAGCTTTCTTT	CASSPGGAGNTEAFF